This T cell receptor beta chain was obtained from a study of T cells in Graves' hyperthyroidism and ophthalmopathy (dated by TCRdb to the late 2010s). The study in broad terms: Peripheral blood was collected at initial diagnosis, before any treatment. To identify TCR V-J signatures that set the groups apart, the researchers used a discovery cohort of 100 patients, made up of fewer than 50 with Graves' ophthalmopathy and 55 to 65 with stable Graves' hyperthyroidism. Prospective prediction of ophthalmopathy was tested in an independent validation cohort of under 20 hyperthyroidism patients and 15 to 17 patients who later progressed to ophthalmopathy. The 90 to 100 discovery patients were randomly divided into training and test sets at a 7:3 ratio. In roughly six Graves' hyperthyroidism patients, the study also compared T-cell repertoires from thyroid tissue with T-cell repertoires from blood. Following sampling, methimazole starting at 30 mg daily was given to hyperthyroidism patients, and high-dose intravenous methylprednisolone was given to ophthalmopathy patients. According to the paper, TCR Vbeta CDR3 sequencing was carried out on some 130 peripheral blood samples, which came from 40 to 45 ophthalmopathy, fewer than 80 hyperthyroidism and approximately 17 progressor patients. On the study overall, not on this receptor specifically: Most expanded thyroid clonotypes (frequency above 0.001) were also detected in blood, a finding suggesting that blood repertoires may reflect thyroid immune responses. No statistical method was used to fix the sample size in advance, and group allocation was not hidden from the investigators. In validation, the model predicted progression to ophthalmopathy with approximately 70% sensitivity and about 73% specificity, a median of 6.5 months before onset. A 13 V-J signature model separated ophthalmopathy from stable hyperthyroidism, with approximately 87% sensitivity and roughly 84% specificity in cross-validation and 80%/75% in testing.

The TCR beta CDR3 regions were amplified from the RNA transcripts. A first-round RT-PCR of the TCR CDR3 used the HTBI primer set with the Qiagen OneStep RT-PCR kit. Libraries were constructed in a second round of multiplex PCR, after which size selection and purification were performed. Paired-end sequencing of the libraries was performed with 100 bp reads on an Illumina HiSeq2000. The published analysis was carried out like this. Raw data were processed with SOAPnuke, discarding reads with adapters, uncalled bases, mean Phred below 15, or no exact constant-primer or identifier match. COPE v1.2.5 was used to merge high-quality paired reads, and clonotypes were defined as unique nucleotide sequences. MiTCR v1.1 was used to align the clonotypes against IMGT TRBV, TRBD and TRBJ reference segments. The analysis included only V-J combinations with a frequency above 0.0001, which together covered 98% to 99.2% of the repertoires. The TCS score was defined as the ratio of F50 (clonal expansion) to E x V (chaos), calculated using BLOSUM62-based TCRdist between CDR3 peptides within each V-J. Welch's t-statistics and random forest reduced approximately 520 V-J features to 13, which were used in a naive Bayes classifier (R e1071). Starting from the raw public reads, TCRdb applied fastp trimming at Q25, assembled clones with MiXCR and retained in-frame beta chains. Under each unique CDR3 protein, matching rows form one entry showing the most common genes and DNA. These V and J calls originate from TCRdb's pipeline instead of the authors' own analysis. This sample comprises roughly 200,000 distinct CDR3 sequences, about 18% of them detected only once. About 41% of the sample is held by the ten biggest clonotypes.

Graves' hyperthyroidism was defined as stable when no progression to ophthalmopathy occurred over 18 months of follow-up. Hyperthyroidism patients were newly diagnosed, with disease duration under 2 months, and aged 18 to 65 years. Patients with uncontrolled infections, other autoimmune diseases, pregnancy or lactation were excluded. Diagnoses were established on the basis of clinical symptoms, serum thyroxine and TRAb, thyroid ultrasound, and orbital computed tomography. Ficoll-Paque density gradient centrifugation was used to isolate PBMCs from about 10 ml of fresh peripheral blood. Total RNA was extracted using Trizol reagent, and RNA quality was assessed on an Agilent 2100 Bioanalyzer. This clonotype was counted many times. The antigen this receptor binds is unknown. No base quality values were provided; no much bigger clone lies one nucleotide off. There are 12 amino acids in the CDR3, from cysteine to phenylalanine inclusive. The sequence is cut down to CDR3 DNA, 36 bases in frame from base 1. V loses 3 bases of germline sequence and J loses 4 bases, and the interval between the two ends is 5 bases. CDR1 and CDR2, per the germline V gene, are SGHDT and YYEEEE.

The chain couples TRBV5-6 to TRBJ2-1; the D segment cannot be called with confidence. The source of this sequence is a man between 40 and 49 years old with Graves' hyperthyroidism. The sample comprised blood. The nucleotide sequence reads as follows: TGTGCCAGCAGCTGGGATTACAATGAGCAGTTCTTC. It translates to CASSWDYNEQFF.